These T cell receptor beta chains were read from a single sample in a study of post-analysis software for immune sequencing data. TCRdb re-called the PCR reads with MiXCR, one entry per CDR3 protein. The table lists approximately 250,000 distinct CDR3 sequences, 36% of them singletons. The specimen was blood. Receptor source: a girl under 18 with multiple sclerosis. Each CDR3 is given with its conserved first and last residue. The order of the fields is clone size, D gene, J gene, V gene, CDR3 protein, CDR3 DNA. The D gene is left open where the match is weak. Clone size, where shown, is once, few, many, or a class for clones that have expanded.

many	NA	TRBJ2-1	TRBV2	CASSETSSYNEQFF	TGTGCCAGCAGTGAGACTAGCTCCTACAATGAGCAGTTCTTC
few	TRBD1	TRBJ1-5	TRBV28	CASRNTPGQGKMGNQPQHF	TGTGCCAGCAGAAACACTCCGGGACAGGGAAAGATGGGCAATCAGCCCCAGCATTTT
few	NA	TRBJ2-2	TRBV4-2	CASSQGPRLTTGTGELFF	TGTGCCAGCAGCCAAGGGCCCCGGCTGACCACTGGCACCGGGGAGCTGTTTTTT
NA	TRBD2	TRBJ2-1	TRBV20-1	CSARDSTSGRRSDNEQFF	TGCAGTGCTAGAGATTCGACTAGCGGGAGACGGTCCGACAATGAGCAGTTCTTC
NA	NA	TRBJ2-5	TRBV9	CASSVASLPKLQNEQYF	TGTGCCAGCAGCGTAGCTTCTCTTCCCAAACTTCAGAATGAGCAGTACTTC
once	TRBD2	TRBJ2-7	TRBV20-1	CSARLAGTTYEQYF	TGCAGTGCTCGACTAGCGGGGACTACCTACGAGCAGTACTTC
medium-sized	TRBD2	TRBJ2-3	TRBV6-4	CASSDGTSSTDTQYF	TGTGCCAGCAGTGACGGGACTAGCAGCACAGATACGCAGTATTTT
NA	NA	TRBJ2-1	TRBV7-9	CASSLESGVRHEQFF	TGTGCCAGCAGCTTAGAGTCAGGGGTCCGCCATGAGCAGTTCTTC
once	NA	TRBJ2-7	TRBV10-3	CAISAGSPPYEQYF	TGTGCCATCAGTGCAGGCTCCCCTCCCTACGAGCAGTACTTC
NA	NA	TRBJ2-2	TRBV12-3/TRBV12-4	CASSTRGNTGELFF	TGTGCCAGCAGTACTCGGGGGAACACCGGGGAGCTGTTTTTT
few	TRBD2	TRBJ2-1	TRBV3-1	CASSHLAGGSYNEQFF	TGTGCCAGCAGCCACCTAGCGGGGGGGTCTTACAATGAGCAGTTCTTC
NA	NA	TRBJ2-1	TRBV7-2	CASSLGQGRSFNNEQFF	TGTGCCAGCAGCTTGGGTCAGGGACGGAGCTTTAACAATGAGCAGTTCTTC
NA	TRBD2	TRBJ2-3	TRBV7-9	CASSYRAGGLDTQYF	TGTGCCAGCAGCTACCGGGCGGGAGGGTTGGATACGCAGTATTTT
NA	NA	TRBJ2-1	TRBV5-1	CASSLQRGEQFF	TGCGCCAGCAGCTTGCAAAGGGGTGAGCAGTTCTTC
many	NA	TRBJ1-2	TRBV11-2	CASILDGTAGDGYTF	TGTGCCAGCATACTAGATGGCACAGCAGGGGATGGCTACACCTTC
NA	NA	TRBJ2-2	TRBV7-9	CAITVATGELFF	TGTGCCATCACGGTGGCCACCGGGGAGCTGTTTTTT
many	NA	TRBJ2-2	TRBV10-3	CAISESGGNTGELFF	TGTGCCATCAGTGAGTCTGGGGGGAACACCGGGGAGCTGTTTTTT
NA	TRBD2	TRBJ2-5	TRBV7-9	CASSSTSGRGETQYF	TGTGCCAGCAGCTCGACTAGCGGGAGGGGAGAGACCCAGTACTTC
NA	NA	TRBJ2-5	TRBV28	CASRASGLETQYF	TGTGCCAGCAGGGCGTCAGGGTTGGAGACCCAGTACTTC
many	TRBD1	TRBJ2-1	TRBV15	CATSPSRGTGVSAEFF	TGTGCCACCAGCCCTTCCCGGGGGACAGGGGTCTCGGCGGAGTTCTTC
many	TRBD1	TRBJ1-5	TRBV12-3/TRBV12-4	CASSSTGGNQPQHF	TGTGCCAGCAGTTCAACAGGGGGCAATCAGCCCCAGCATTTT
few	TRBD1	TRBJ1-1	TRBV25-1	CASSEGTGHPEAFF	TGTGCCAGCAGTGAGGGGACAGGGCACCCTGAAGCTTTCTTT
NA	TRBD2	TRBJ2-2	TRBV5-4	CASSLSRGGGAAGELFF	TGTGCCAGCAGCTTGTCCCGGGGCGGGGGGGCCGCCGGGGAGCTGTTTTTT
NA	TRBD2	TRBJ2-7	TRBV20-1	CSARYLAGIYEQYF	TGCAGTGCTAGGTACCTAGCGGGGATCTACGAGCAGTACTTC
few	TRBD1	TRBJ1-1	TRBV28	CASRIPLTGAGEAFF	TGTGCCAGCAGGATACCACTAACAGGGGCAGGTGAAGCTTTCTTT
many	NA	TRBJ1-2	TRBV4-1	CASSHVDLSYGYTF	TGCGCCAGCAGCCATGTTGACCTGTCCTATGGCTACACCTTC
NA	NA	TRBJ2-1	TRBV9	CASGDGPKSYNEQFF	TGTGCCAGCGGCGACGGACCGAAATCCTACAATGAGCAGTTCTTC